This T cell receptor beta chain was recorded in a study of cytomegalovirus exposure and HLA in healthy donors. Study-level results: HLA alleles showed associations with fewer than 20,000 TCR beta sequences in a later analysis, at a 0.05 false discovery rate.

This clone was seen once. Its antigen is unidentified. Primers included in the PCR were 60 Vbeta and 13 Jbeta primers. The data were produced by immunoSEQ multiplex PCR, yet TCRdb's version contains in-frame clones alone and is incomplete. The data show about 190,000 clones, 78% seen once. CDR3 length: 12 amino acids. V was trimmed by 5 bases and J by 5 bases, leaving 7 bases between them. Germline CDR1 reads SGHTA; CDR2 reads FQGNSA. Sequenced input: PBMCs. This sequence originates from a woman younger than 45 in good health and CMV-seropositive. The V call is TRBV7-2, the J call TRBJ1-5, with D possibly matching TRBD1 (6 bases). The CDR3 nucleotides read TGTGCCAGCAGCCAGGGGTATCAGCCCCAGCATTTT. It is translated as CASSQGYQPQHF.